Described below is a single T cell receptor beta chain sequence and its context. Sequencing used immunoSEQ multiplex PCR; TCRdb keeps in-frame clones, though not all of them. The sample includes roughly 2,300,000 clones, approximately 90% of them seen just once. The source of the sample is a study of shared clonotypes between healthy human individuals. The sequencing input was naive CD4+ T cells from PBMCs. Subset indicated: CD45RA+ positively selected. This receptor was obtained from a man aged 18 to 30 in good health. Some clones in this sample may be carry-over from other donors' samples.

The CDR3 is CASSRRLAEIGTDTQYF. DNA of the CDR3: TGTGCCAGCAGCCGAAGACTAGCGGAGATAGGCACAGATACGCAGTATTTT. The chain has TRBV11-1 and TRBJ2-3; 9 positions agree with TRBD2. The germline V gene has CDR1 SGHAT and CDR2 FQDESV (reference sequence). The CDR3 is 17 residues long. J gave up 1 base and V 5 bases, and 10 bases lay outside the gene matches.